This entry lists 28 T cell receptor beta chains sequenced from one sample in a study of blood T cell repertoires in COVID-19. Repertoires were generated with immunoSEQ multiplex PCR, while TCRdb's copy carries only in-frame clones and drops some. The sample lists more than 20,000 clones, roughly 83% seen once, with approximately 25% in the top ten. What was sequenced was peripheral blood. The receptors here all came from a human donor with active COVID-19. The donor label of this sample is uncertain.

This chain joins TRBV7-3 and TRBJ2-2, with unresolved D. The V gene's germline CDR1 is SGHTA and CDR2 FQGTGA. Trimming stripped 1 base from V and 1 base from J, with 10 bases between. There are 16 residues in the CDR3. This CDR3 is CASSLISPLNTGELFF. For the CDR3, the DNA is TGTGCCAGCAGCTTAATCAGTCCGCTGAACACCGGGGAGCTGTTTTTT.

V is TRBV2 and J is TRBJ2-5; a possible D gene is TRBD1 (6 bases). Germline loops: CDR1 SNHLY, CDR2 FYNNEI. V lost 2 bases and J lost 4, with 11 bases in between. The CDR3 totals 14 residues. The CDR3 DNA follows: TGTGCCAGCAGTGAATCAGGGGCGCGAGAGACCCAGTACTTC. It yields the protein CASSESGARETQYF.

CDR3 residues: CASSPGTAGGTDTQYF. In DNA, the CDR3 is TGCGCCAGCAGCCCCGGGACAGCAGGAGGGACAGATACGCAGTATTTT. The rearrangement links TRBV5-1 to TRBJ2-3, with D possibly matching TRBD1 (7 bases). There are 16 residues in the CDR3. V was pared by 4 bases and J by 3 bases, with 18 bases between. Germline V gives CDR1 SGHRS, CDR2 YFSETQ.

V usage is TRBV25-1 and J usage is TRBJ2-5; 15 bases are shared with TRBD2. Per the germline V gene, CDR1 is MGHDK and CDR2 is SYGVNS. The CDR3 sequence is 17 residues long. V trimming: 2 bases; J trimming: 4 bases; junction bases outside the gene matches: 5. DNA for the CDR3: TGTGCCAGCAGTGAAAAGGGACTAGCGGGAGGTACAGAGACCCAGTACTTC. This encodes CASSEKGLAGGTETQYF.

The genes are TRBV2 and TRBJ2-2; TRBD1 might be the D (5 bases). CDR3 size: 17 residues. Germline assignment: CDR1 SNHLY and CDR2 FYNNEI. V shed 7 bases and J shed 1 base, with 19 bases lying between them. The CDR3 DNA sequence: TGTGCCAGCACGCCTGCGTGGACAACAGAGAACACCGGGGAGCTGTTTTTT. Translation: CASTPAWTTENTGELFF.

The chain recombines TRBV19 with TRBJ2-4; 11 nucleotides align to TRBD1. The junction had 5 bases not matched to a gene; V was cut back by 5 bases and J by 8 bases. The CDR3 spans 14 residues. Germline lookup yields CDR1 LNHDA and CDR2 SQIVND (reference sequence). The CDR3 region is CASSSDRGQDIQYF. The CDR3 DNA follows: TGTGCCAGTAGTTCGGACAGGGGGCAGGACATTCAGTACTTC.

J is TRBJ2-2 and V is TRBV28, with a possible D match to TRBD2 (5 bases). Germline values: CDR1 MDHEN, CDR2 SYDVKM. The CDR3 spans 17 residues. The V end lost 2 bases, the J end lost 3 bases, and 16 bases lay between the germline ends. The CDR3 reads CASSLGPGRDDTGELFF. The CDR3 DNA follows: TGTGCCAGCAGTTTAGGTCCGGGCCGGGATGACACCGGGGAGCTGTTTTTT.

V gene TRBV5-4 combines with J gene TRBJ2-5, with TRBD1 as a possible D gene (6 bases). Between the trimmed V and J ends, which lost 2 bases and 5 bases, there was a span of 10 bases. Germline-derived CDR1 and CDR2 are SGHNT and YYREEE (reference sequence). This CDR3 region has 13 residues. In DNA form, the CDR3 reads TGTGCCAGCAGCTTCAAGGGGGTGGAGACCCAGTACTTC. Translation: CASSFKGVETQYF.

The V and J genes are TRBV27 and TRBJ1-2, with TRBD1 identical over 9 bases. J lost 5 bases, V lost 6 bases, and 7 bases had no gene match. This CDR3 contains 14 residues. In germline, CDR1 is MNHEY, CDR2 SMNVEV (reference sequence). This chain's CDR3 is CASSRDRADYGYTF. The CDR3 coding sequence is TGTGCCAGCAGCCGGGACAGGGCCGATTATGGCTACACCTTC.

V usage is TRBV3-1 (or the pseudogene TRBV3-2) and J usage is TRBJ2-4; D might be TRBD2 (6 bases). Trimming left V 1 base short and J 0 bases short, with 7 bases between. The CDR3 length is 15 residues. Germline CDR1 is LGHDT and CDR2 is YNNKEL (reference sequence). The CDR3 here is CASSQGGLAKNIQYF. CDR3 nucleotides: TGTGCCAGCAGCCAAGGGGGACTAGCCAAAAACATTCAGTACTTC.

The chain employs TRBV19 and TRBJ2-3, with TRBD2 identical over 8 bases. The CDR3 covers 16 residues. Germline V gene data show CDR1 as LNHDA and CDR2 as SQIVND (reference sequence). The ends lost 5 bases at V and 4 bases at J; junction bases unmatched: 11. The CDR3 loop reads CASSEEREWLADTQYF. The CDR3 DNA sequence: TGTGCCAGTAGTGAGGAGCGGGAGTGGTTGGCAGATACGCAGTATTTT.

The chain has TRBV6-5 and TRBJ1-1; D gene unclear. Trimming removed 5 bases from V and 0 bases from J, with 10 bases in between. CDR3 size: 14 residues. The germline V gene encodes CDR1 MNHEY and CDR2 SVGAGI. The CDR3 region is CASSHAEMNTEAFF. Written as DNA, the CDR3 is TGTGCCAGCAGTCACGCAGAAATGAACACTGAAGCTTTCTTT.

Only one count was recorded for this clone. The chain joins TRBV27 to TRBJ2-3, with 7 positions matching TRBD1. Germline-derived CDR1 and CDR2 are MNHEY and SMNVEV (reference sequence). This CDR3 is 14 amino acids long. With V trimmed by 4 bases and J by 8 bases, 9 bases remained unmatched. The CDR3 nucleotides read TGTGCCAGCAGTTCGAGGACAGGTCATGGTACGCAGTATTTT. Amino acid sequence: CASSSRTGHGTQYF.

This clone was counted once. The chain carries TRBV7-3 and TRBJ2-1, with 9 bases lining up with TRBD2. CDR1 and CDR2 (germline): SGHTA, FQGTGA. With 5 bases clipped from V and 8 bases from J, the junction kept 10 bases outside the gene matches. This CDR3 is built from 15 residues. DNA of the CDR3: TGTGCCAGCAGCCCCTCGGGAGCGGGAGGCCATGAGCAGTTCTTC. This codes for CASSPSGAGGHEQFF.

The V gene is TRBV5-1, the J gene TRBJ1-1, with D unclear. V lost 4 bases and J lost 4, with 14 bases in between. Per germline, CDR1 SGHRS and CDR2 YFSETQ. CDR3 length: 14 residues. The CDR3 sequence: CASSPSGGSTEAFF. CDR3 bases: TGCGCCAGCAGCCCCTCTGGAGGGAGCACTGAAGCTTTCTTT.

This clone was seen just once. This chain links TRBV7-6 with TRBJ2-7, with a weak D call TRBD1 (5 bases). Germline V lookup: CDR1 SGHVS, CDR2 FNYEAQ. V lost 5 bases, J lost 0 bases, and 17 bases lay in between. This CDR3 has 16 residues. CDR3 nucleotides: TGTGCCAGCAGCCCAGATCCAGGGCCGAGCTCCTACGAGCAGTACTTC. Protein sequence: CASSPDPGPSSYEQYF.

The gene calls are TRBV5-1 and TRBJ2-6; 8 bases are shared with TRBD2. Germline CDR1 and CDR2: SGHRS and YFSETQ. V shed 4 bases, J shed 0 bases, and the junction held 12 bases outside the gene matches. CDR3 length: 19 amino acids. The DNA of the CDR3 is TGCGCCAGCAGCCCTCTCAGTCCGCGGGAGGTCTCTGGGGCCAACGTCCTGACTTTC. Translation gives CASSPLSPREVSGANVLTF.

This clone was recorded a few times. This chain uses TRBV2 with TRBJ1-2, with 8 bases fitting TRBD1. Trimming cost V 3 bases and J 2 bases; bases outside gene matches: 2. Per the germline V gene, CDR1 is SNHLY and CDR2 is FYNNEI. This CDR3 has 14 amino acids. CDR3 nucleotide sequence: TGTGCCAGCAGTGATGGACAGGGAAACTATGGCTACACCTTC. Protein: CASSDGQGNYGYTF.

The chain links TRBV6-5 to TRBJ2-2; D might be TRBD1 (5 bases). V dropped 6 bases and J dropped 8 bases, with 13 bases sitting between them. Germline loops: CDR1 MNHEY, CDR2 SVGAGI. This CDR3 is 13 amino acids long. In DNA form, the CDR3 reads TGTGCCAGCAGCCCCCCGCAGGGAGGGGAGCTGTTTTTT. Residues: CASSPPQGGELFF.

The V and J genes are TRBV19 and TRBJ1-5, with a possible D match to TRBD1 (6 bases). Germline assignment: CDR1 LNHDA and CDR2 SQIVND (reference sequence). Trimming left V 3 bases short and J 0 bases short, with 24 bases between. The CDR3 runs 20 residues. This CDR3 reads CASSILGRRQGIYSNQPQHF. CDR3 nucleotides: TGTGCCAGTAGTATCTTAGGACGGAGGCAGGGGATTTATAGCAATCAGCCCCAGCATTTT. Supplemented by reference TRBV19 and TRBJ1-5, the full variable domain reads DGGITQSPKYLFRKEGQNVTLSCEQNLNHDAMYWYRQDPGQGLRLIYYSQIVNDFQKGDIAEGYSVSREKKESFPLTVTSAQKNPTAFYLCASSILGRRQGIYSNQPQHFGDGTRLSIL.

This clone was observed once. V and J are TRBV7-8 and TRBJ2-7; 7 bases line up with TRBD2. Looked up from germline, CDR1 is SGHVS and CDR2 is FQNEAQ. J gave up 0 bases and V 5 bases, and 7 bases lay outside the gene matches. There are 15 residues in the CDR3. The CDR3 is CASSIEAGSSYEQYF. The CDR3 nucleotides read TGTGCCAGCAGCATCGAAGCGGGAAGCTCCTACGAGCAGTACTTC.

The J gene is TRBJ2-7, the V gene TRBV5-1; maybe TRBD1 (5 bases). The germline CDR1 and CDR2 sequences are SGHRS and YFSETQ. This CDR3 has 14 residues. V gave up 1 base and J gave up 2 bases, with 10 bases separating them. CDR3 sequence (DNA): TGCGCCAGCAGCTTGACAGGCGTAACCTACGAGCAGTACTTC. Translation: CASSLTGVTYEQYF. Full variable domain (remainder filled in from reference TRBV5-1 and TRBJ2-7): KAGVTQTPRYLIKTRGQQVTLSCSPISGHRSVSWYQQTPGQGLQFLFEYFSETQRNKGNFPGRFSGRQFSNSRSEMNVSTLELGDSALYLCASSLTGVTYEQYFGPGTRLTVT.

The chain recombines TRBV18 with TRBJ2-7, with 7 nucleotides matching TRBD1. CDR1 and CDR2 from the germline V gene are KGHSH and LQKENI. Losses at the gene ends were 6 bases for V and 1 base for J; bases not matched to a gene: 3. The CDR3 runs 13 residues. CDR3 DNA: TGTGCCAGCTCCCAGGGGGAGTCCTACGAGCAGTACTTC. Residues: CASSQGESYEQYF.

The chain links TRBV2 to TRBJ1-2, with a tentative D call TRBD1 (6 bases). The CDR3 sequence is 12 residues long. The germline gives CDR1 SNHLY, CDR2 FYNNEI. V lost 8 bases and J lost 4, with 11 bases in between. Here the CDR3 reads CASRDTPYGYTF. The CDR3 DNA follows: TGTGCCAGCCGGGACACACCCTATGGCTACACCTTC.

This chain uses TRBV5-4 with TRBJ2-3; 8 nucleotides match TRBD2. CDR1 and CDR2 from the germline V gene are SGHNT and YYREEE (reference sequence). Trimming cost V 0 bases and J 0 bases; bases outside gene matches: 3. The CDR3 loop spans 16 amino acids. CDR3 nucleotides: TGTGCCAGCAGCTTGGGACTAGCGACCAGCACAGATACGCAGTATTTT. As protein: CASSLGLATSTDTQYF.

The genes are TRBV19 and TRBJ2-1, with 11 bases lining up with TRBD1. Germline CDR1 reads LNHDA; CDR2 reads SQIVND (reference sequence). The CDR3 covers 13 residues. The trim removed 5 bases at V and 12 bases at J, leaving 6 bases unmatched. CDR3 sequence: CASSGGTGGWQFF. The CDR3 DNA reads TGTGCCAGTAGTGGGGGGACAGGGGGTTGGCAGTTCTTC.

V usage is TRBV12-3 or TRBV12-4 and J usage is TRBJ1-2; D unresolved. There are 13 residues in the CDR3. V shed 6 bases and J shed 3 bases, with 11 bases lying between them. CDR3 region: CASSLTPDYGYTF. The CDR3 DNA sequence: TGTGCCAGCAGCCTAACCCCGGACTATGGCTACACCTTC.

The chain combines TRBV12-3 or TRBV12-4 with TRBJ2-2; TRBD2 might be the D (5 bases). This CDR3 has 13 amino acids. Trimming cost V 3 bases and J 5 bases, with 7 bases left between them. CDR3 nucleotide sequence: TGTGCCAGCAGTTTTTCGGGAACCGGGGAGCTGTTTTTT. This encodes CASSFSGTGELFF.